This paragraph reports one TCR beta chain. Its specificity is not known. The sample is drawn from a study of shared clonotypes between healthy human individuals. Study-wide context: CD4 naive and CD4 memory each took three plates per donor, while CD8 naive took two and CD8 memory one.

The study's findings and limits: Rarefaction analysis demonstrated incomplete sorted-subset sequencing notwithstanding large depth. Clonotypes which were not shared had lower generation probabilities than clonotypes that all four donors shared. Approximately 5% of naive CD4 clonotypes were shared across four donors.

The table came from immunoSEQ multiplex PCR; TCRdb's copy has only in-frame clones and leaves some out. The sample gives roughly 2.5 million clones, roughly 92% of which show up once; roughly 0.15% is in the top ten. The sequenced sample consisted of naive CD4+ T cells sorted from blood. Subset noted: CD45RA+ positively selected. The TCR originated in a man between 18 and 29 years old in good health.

The CDR3 coding sequence is TGTGCCACCGGTGGGGGGTGGGATGGCTACACCTTC. Protein product: CATGGGWDGYTF. This rearrangement joins TRBV28 to TRBJ1-2; a weak D match, TRBD1 (5 bases). Germline V gives CDR1 MDHEN, CDR2 SYDVKM. The CDR3 runs to 12 residues. The V end was cut by 10 bases, the J end by 6 bases, with 15 bases between.